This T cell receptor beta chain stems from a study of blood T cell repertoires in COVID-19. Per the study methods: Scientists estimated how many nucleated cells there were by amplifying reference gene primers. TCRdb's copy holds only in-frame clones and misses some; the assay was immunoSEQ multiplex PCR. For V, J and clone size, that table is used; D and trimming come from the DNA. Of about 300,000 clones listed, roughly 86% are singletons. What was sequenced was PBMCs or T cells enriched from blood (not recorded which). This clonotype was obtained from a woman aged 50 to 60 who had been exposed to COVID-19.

CDR3 protein: CASRGGQGTHQPQHF. In nucleotides, the CDR3 is TGTGCCAGCAGGGGGGGACAGGGCACTCACCAGCCCCAGCATTTT. The chain employs TRBV28 and TRBJ1-5; 9 bases are shared with TRBD1. This CDR3 is 15 amino acids long. The V gene end was trimmed by 6 bases and the J gene end by 7 bases; junction bases not matched to a gene: 10. The germline V gene encodes CDR1 MDHEN and CDR2 SYDVKM.